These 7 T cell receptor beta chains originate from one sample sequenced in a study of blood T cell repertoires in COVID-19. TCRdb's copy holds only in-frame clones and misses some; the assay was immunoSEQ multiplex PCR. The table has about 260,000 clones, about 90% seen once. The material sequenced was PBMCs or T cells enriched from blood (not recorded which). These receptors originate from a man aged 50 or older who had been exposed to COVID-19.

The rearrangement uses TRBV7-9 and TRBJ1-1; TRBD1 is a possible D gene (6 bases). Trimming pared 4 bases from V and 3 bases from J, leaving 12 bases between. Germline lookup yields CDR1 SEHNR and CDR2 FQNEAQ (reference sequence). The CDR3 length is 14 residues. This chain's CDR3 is CASSSRGSDTEAFF. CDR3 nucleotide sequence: TGTGCCAGCAGCTCCAGGGGATCCGACACTGAAGCTTTCTTT.

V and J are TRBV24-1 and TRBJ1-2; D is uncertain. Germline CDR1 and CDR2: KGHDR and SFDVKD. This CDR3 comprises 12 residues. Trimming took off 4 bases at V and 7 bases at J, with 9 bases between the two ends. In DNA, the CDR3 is TGTGCCACCAGTGAAGGAGGGTCTGGCTACACCTTC. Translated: CATSEGGSGYTF.

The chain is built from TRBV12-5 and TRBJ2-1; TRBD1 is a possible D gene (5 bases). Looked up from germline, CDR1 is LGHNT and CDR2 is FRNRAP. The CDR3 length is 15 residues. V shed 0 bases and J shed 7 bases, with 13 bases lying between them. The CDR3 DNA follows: TGTGCTAGTGGTTTGGTAAGGGGCGCAAGGAATGAGCAGTTCTTC. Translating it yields CASGLVRGARNEQFF.

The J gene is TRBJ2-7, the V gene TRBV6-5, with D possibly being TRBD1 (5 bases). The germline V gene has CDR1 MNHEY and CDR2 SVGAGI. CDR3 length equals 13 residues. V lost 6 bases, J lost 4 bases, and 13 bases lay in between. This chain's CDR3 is CASSLLRGYEQYV. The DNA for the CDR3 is TGTGCCAGCAGCCTCCTTAGGGGTTACGAGCAGTACGTC.

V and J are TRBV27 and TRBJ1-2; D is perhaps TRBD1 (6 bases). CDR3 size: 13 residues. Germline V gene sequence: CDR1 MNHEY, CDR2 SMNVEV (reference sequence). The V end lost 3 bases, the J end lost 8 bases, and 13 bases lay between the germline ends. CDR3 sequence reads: CASSFRTDGGYTF. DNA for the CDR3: TGTGCCAGCAGTTTCCGGACAGACGGAGGCTACACCTTC.

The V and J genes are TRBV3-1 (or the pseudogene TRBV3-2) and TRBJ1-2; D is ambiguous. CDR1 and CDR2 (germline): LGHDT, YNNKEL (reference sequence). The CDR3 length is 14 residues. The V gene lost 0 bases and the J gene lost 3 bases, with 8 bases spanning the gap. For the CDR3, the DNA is TGTGCCAGCAGCCAAGATCTCACGGACTATGGCTACACCTTC. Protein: CASSQDLTDYGYTF.

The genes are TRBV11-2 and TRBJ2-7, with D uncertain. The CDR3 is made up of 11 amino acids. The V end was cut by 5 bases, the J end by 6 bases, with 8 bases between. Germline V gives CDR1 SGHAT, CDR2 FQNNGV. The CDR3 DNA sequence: TGTGCCAGCAGCGCTACCATCGAGCAGTACTTC. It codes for CASSATIEQYF.